The next 20 T cell receptor beta chains were all read from a single sample in a study of T cell responses to AZD1222 COVID-19 vaccine. Using immunoSEQ multiplex PCR, the repertoire was profiled, and TCRdb retains in-frame clones only, with some absent. The data show about 170,000 clones, approximately 90% seen once. This specimen consisted of peripheral blood, obtained 28 days after the second AZD1222 dose. Source of these receptors: an adult who received the AZD1222 COVID-19 vaccine.

The rearrangement uses TRBV19 and TRBJ2-3, with D hard to call. The ends were cut back, 3 bases at V and 7 bases at J, with 11 bases in the middle. The CDR3 is 13 residues long. Germline-derived CDR1 and CDR2 are LNHDA and SQIVND (reference sequence). The CDR3 sequence is CASSIGYANTQYF. As DNA, the CDR3 is TGTGCCAGTAGTATTGGATATGCTAATACGCAGTATTTT.

Turning to this clone: Additional DNA sequences in this sample encode the identical CDR3. The CDR3 DNA reads TGTGCCAGCAGTGGGGGACGCACAGATACGCAGTATTTT. Translation gives CASSGGRTDTQYF. J is TRBJ2-3 and V is TRBV2; D is possibly TRBD1 or TRBD2 (5 bases each). Looked up from germline, CDR1 is SNHLY and CDR2 is FYNNEI. The CDR3 has 13 residues. The V end lost 4 bases, the J end lost 1 base, and 6 bases lay between the germline ends.

The rearrangement uses TRBV10-3 and TRBJ2-1, with D uncertain. The length of the CDR3 is 11 residues. Germline assignment: CDR1 ENHRY and CDR2 SYGVKD. V lost 2 bases to trimming and J lost 12 bases, with 8 bases between them. CDR3 residues: CAISEARRQFF. The CDR3 nucleotides are TGTGCCATCAGTGAGGCGAGGAGGCAGTTCTTC.

The chain is built from TRBV19 and TRBJ1-1; D is unresolved. Germline-derived CDR1 and CDR2 are LNHDA and SQIVND (reference sequence). Trimming shortened V by 7 bases and J by 1 base, and 10 bases separated the two germline ends. CDR3 size: 13 residues. The CDR3 protein is CASILGTNTEAFF. Here the CDR3 DNA reads TGTGCCAGTATCCTCGGTACGAACACTGAAGCTTTCTTT.

The sample holds one count of this clone. The V call is TRBV5-1, the J call TRBJ2-3, with 11 bases lining up with TRBD2. The CDR3 is 17 amino acids. CDR1 and CDR2 (germline): SGHRS, YFSETQ. V gave up 3 bases and J gave up 0 bases; unmatched junction bases: 6. This chain's CDR3 is CASSSSASGGSTDTQYF. The CDR3 coding sequence is TGCGCCAGCAGCTCTTCGGCTAGCGGGGGGAGCACAGATACGCAGTATTTT.

The chain uses TRBV3-1 (or the pseudogene TRBV3-2) and TRBJ1-1, with a weak D call TRBD1 (5 bases). CDR1 is LGHDT, CDR2 YNNKEL, per germline (reference sequence). The V end was cut by 3 bases, the J end by 10 bases, with 15 bases between. This CDR3 spans 13 amino acids. CDR3 coding DNA: TGTGCCAGCAGCCAGGGTCAGGGAACATCAGCTTTCTTT. Encoded protein: CASSQGQGTSAFF.

The J gene is TRBJ1-2, the V gene TRBV5-6, with D maybe TRBD1 (5 bases). The CDR3 runs 14 residues. V dropped 1 base and J dropped 4 bases, with 11 bases sitting between them. Per the germline V gene, CDR1 is SGHDT and CDR2 is YYEEEE. CDR3: CASSLWGSSYGYTF. The CDR3 coding sequence is TGTGCCAGCAGCTTGTGGGGGTCCAGCTATGGCTACACCTTC.

V is TRBV6-6 and J is TRBJ1-3; D ambiguous. Trimming left V 5 bases short and J 0 bases short, with 11 bases between. Germline V CDR1 and CDR2: MNHNY, SVGAGI (reference sequence). CDR3 length equals 15 residues. In DNA form, the CDR3 reads TGTGCCAGCAGTAACGGCGCAGTCTCTGGAAACACCATATATTTT. Its translation is CASSNGAVSGNTIYF.

The chain employs TRBV10-2 and TRBJ2-7; TRBD1 agrees at 12 bases. Germline values: CDR1 WSHSY, CDR2 SAAADI. The CDR3 covers 15 residues. The J segment lost 3 bases and the V segment lost 6 bases, leaving 6 bases of the junction unmatched. CDR3 bases: TGCGCCAGCAGGACCGGGACAGGGGGCTTCTACGAGCAGTACTTC. Amino acid sequence: CASRTGTGGFYEQYF.

This sequence joins TRBV6-5 and TRBJ2-3; no clear D. The V gene's germline CDR1 is MNHEY and CDR2 SVGAGI. Trimming cost V 5 bases and J 6 bases, with 15 bases left between them. The length of the CDR3 is 14 residues. Here the CDR3 DNA reads TGTGCCAGCAGTCCCCTGACGGGTAGGGATACGCAGTATTTT. Translated, it gives CASSPLTGRDTQYF.

This clone was seen just once. The rearrangement links TRBV5-6 to TRBJ1-2; TRBD1 aligns across 7 bases. The length of the CDR3 is 16 residues. V dropped 2 bases and J dropped 2; count of bases not matched to a gene: 9. In germline, CDR1 is SGHDT, CDR2 YYEEEE. CDR3 sequence: CASSFETDRLNYGYTF. The CDR3 DNA reads TGTGCCAGCAGCTTTGAAACGGACAGGTTGAACTATGGCTACACCTTC.

The V call is TRBV5-6, the J call TRBJ2-1; 8 bases match TRBD2. The CDR3 length is 16 residues. Germline assignment: CDR1 SGHDT and CDR2 YYEEEE. V dropped 0 bases and J dropped 8; count of bases not matched to a gene: 10. CDR3 nucleotides: TGTGCCAGCAGCTTGGCCTCGGGGGGGACCCGCCATGAGCAGTTCTTC. This codes for CASSLASGGTRHEQFF.

The rearrangement joins TRBV4-1 to TRBJ1-2, with 11 positions matching TRBD1. CDR1 and CDR2 from the germline V gene are MGHRA and YSYEKL. V lost 1 base and J lost 4; bases outside the gene matches: 5. The CDR3 runs 16 residues. Here the CDR3 reads CASSQVGTGGAYGYTF. CDR3 nucleotides: TGCGCCAGCAGCCAAGTCGGGACAGGGGGTGCCTATGGCTACACCTTC.

The chain carries TRBV7-9 and TRBJ1-2; no clear D. The CDR3 totals 12 residues. The V gene's germline CDR1 is SEHNR and CDR2 FQNEAQ (reference sequence). The V end lost 3 bases, the J end lost 12 bases, and 14 bases lay between the germline ends. The CDR3 loop reads CASSLISPQHTF. The CDR3 DNA sequence: TGTGCCAGCAGCTTGATCTCCCCCCAACACACCTTC.

The chain has TRBV5-1 and TRBJ2-1; TRBD2 aligns across 7 bases. The trim removed 7 bases at V and 2 bases at J, leaving 3 bases unmatched. There are 13 residues in the CDR3. From germline, CDR1 is SGHRS and CDR2 YFSETQ. CDR3 in amino acids: CASWDYPYNEQFF. The CDR3 region has the DNA TGCGCCAGCTGGGACTATCCCTACAATGAGCAGTTCTTC. Supplemented by reference TRBV5-1 and TRBJ2-1, the full variable domain reads KAGVTQTPRYLIKTRGQQVTLSCSPISGHRSVSWYQQTPGQGLQFLFEYFSETQRNKGNFPGRFSGRQFSNSRSEMNVSTLELGDSALYLCASWDYPYNEQFFGPGTRLTVL.

The chain employs TRBV24-1 and TRBJ2-3; D remains ambiguous. Germline V gene lookup returns CDR1 KGHDR and CDR2 SFDVKD. The V end lost 4 bases, the J end lost 2 bases, and 6 bases lay between the germline ends. This CDR3 has 13 residues. CDR3 amino acids: CATSDPLTDTQYF. CDR3 nucleotide sequence: TGTGCCACCAGTGACCCCCTCACAGATACGCAGTATTTT.

The V and J genes are TRBV6-2 or TRBV6-3 and TRBJ2-5, with D tentatively TRBD1 or TRBD2 (6 bases each). The CDR3 loop spans 14 amino acids. Trimming removed 6 bases at V and 3 bases at J, with 14 bases between. Germline loops: CDR1 MNHEY, CDR2 SVGEGT. The CDR3: CASSSGAEEETQYF. In nucleotides, the CDR3 is TGTGCCAGCAGCTCGGGGGCCGAGGAAGAGACCCAGTACTTC.

The rearrangement uses TRBV3-1 (or the pseudogene TRBV3-2) and TRBJ1-6; the D is unclear. The V end was cut by 5 bases, the J end by 7 bases, with 9 bases between. Per germline, CDR1 LGHDT and CDR2 YNNKEL (reference sequence). The CDR3 has 13 amino acids. The CDR3 sequence is CASSSSWNSPLHF. CDR3 bases: TGTGCCAGCAGCTCGAGTTGGAATTCACCCCTCCACTTT.

The chain carries TRBV10-1 and TRBJ2-2; 7 bases agree with TRBD1. The CDR3 has 17 residues. Germline V gene lookup returns CDR1 WNHNN and CDR2 SYGVQD (reference sequence). J gave up 1 base and V 0 bases, and 5 bases lay outside the gene matches. The CDR3 sequence: CASSESRGPENTGELFF. CDR3 in DNA: TGCGCCAGCAGTGAGTCGAGGGGGCCCGAGAACACCGGGGAGCTGTTTTTT.

This clone was found once. V gene TRBV15 combines with J gene TRBJ1-2, with TRBD1 identical over 7 bases. Trimming took 2 bases from V and 2 from J; bases not matched to a gene: 8. Germline assignment: CDR1 LNHNV and CDR2 YYDKDF (reference sequence). The CDR3 runs 16 residues. CDR3 region: CATSRSSGTANYGYTF. The CDR3 nucleotides read TGTGCCACCAGCAGATCCAGCGGGACAGCCAACTATGGCTACACCTTC.